Listed below are T cell receptor gamma chains from one sample, sequenced in a study of gamma-delta T cells after stem cell transplantation. TCRdb reanalysed the RT-PCR reads via CATT. Counted here are around 660 gamma-chain clones, about 28% occurring once; the ten biggest clones make up roughly 43%. Sequenced material: gamma-delta T cells. These receptors were taken from a human donor. It is not recorded whose cells these are; they may come from a transplant donor. Each CDR3 is given with its conserved first and last residue. Size is stated as once, few, many, or a class for an expanded clone.

size	V	CDR3
hyperexpanded	TRGV3	CATWDRQRLYYKKLF
hyperexpanded	TRGV9	CALWEVQELGKKIKVF
hyperexpanded	TRGV9	CALWTAKLGKKIKVF
large	TRGV9	CALWEVRYYKKLF
large	TRGV9	CALWEVQGLGKKIKVF
hyperexpanded	TRGV4	CATWVITGWFKIF
hyperexpanded	TRGV4	CATWDDYYKKLF
few	TRGV4	CATWDLTPTPSDYKKLF
large	TRGV9	CALWQELGKKIKVF
hyperexpanded	TRGV2	CATWDGEENYYKKLF